This T cell receptor beta chain was captured by sequencing in a study of blood T cell repertoires in COVID-19. About the research overall: Samples representing acute and convalescent COVID-19 were sourced from the United States, Italy and Spain.

Sequencing was performed with immunoSEQ multiplex PCR; in TCRdb, only in-frame clones are kept and a portion is missing. Here the sample spans about 120,000 clones, almost 80% being singletons. This CDR3 has 14 amino acids. Germline CDR1 SGHRS, CDR2 YFSETQ. The V and J ends lost 4 bases and 12 bases, in that order; junction bases with no gene match: 12. The receptor was isolated from a woman at least 80 years old with active or convalescent COVID-19. This sequence joins TRBV5-1 and TRBJ2-1; 8 bases agree with TRBD1. Sequencing was carried out using peripheral blood. The CDR3 reads CASSPGQGQARQFF. The CDR3 nucleotides read TGCGCCAGCAGCCCCGGACAGGGCCAGGCAAGGCAGTTCTTC.